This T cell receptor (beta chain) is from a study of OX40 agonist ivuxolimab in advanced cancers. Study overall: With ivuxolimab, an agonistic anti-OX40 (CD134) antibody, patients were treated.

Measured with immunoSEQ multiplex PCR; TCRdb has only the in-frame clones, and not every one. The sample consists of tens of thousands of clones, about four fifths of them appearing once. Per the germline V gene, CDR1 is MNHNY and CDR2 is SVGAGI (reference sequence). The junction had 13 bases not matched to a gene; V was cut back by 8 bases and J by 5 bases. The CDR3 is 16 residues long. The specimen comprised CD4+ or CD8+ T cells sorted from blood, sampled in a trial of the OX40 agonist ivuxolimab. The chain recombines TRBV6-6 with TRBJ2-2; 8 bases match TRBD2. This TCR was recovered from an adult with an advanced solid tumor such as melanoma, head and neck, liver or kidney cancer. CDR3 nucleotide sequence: TGTGCCAGCCGACTGAGGAGCGGGAGTAGGACCGGGGAGCTGTTTTTT. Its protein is CASRLRSGSRTGELFF.